This T cell receptor beta chain was sequenced in a study of T-cell reconstitution after alpha-beta-depleted transplantation in children. Study findings and constraints: It was reported that alpha-beta T cells came from several hundred expanded graft clones (about two months after transplant). In some patients, recipient T cells and intrathymic progenitors surviving conditioning explained high day-60 diversity. Newly produced T cells mostly accounted for T-cell counts and diversity one year post-transplant.

This clonotype appeared many times. Its antigen is not known. This sample's TCRbeta library carried unique molecular identifier barcodes. TCRdb reanalysed the PCR reads using MiXCR and keeps one entry per CDR3 protein. The table shows about 300,000 distinct CDR3 sequences, with around 10% occurring only once. This CDR3 is 15 amino acids long. Germline CDR1 is SQVTM and CDR2 is ANQGSEA. The trim removed 7 bases at V and 1 base at J, leaving 8 bases unmatched. The source of this sequence is a boy under two years old with acute myeloid leukemia, due to receive a stem cell transplant. The chain recombines TRBV29-1 with TRBJ2-2; TRBD1 matches at 8 bases. The sample was PBMCs, taken before TCRalphabeta/CD19-depleted stem cell transplant. Here the CDR3 reads CSAAGQGWNTGELFF. In DNA form, the CDR3 reads TGCAGCGCCGCAGGACAGGGATGGAACACCGGGGAGCTGTTTTTT.